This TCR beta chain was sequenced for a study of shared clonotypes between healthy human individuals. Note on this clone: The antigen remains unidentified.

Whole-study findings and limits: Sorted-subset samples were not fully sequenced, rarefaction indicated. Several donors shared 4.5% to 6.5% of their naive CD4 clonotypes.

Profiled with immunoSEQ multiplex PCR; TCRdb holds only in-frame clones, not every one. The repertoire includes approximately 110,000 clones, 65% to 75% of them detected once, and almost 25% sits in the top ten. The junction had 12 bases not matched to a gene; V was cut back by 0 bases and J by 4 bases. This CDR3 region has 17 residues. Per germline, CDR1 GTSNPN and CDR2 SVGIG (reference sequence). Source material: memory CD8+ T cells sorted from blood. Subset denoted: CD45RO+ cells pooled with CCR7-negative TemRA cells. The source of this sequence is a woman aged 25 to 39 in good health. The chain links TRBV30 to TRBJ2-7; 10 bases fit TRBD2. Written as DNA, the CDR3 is TGTGCCTGGAGTGTACGGTCCCAGGCTAGCGGGAGTTACGAGCAGTACTTC. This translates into CAWSVRSQASGSYEQYF. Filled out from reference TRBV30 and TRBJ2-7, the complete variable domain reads SQTIHQWPATLVQPVGSPLSLECTVEGTSNPNLYWYRQAAGRGLQLLFYSVGIGQISSEVPQNLSASRPQDRQFILSSKKLLLSDSGFYLCAWSVRSQASGSYEQYFGPGTRLTVT.